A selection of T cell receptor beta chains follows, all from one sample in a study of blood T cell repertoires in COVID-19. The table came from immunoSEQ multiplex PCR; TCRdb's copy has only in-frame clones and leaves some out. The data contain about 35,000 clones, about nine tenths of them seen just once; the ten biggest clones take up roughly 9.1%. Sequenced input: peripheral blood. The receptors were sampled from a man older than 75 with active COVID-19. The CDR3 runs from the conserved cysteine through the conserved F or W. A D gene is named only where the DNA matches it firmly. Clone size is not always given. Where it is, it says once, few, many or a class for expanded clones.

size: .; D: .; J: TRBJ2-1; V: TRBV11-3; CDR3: CASSPDHNRGYNEQFF; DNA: TGTGCCAGCAGCCCCGACCATAACCGCGGCTACAATGAGCAGTTCTTC
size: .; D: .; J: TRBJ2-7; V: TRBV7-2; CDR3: CASSLGPRTYEQYF; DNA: TGTGCCAGCAGCTTAGGACCCAGGACCTACGAGCAGTACTTC
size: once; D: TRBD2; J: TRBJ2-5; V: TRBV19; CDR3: CASSGLAVGETQYF; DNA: TGTGCCAGTAGTGGGCTAGCGGTGGGGGAGACCCAGTACTTC
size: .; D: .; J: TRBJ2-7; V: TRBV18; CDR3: CASSRSRSSYEQYF; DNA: TGTGCCAGCTCACGGTCCCGGTCTTCCTACGAGCAGTACTTC
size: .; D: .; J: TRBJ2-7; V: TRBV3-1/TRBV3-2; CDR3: CASSQAFDRAYEQYF; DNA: TGTGCCAGCAGCCAAGCTTTCGACAGAGCCTACGAGCAGTACTTC
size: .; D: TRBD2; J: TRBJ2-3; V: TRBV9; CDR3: CASSGTSGTDTQYF; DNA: TGTGCCAGCAGCGGGACTAGCGGGACAGATACGCAGTATTTT
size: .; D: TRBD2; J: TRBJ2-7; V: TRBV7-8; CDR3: CASSFGGDSYEQYF; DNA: TGTGCCAGCAGCTTCGGGGGGGACTCCTACGAGCAGTACTTC
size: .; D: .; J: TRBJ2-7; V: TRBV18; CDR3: CASSLTSSYEQYF; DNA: TGTGCCAGCTCACTTACTAGCTCCTACGAGCAGTACTTC
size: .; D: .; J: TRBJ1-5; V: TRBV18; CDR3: CASSPTTNQPQHF; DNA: TGTGCCAGCTCACCGACTACTAATCAGCCCCAGCATTTT
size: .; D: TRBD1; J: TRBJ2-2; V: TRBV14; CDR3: CASSQGQGAPTGELFF; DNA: TGTGCCAGCAGCCAGGGACAGGGGGCACCTACCGGGGAGCTGTTTTTT
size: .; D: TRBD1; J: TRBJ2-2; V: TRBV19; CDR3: CASSLRRGQRNTGELFF; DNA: TGTGCCAGTAGCCTCCGTAGGGGACAGAGGAACACCGGGGAGCTGTTTTTT
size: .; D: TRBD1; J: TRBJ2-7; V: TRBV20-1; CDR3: CSASEDRIYEQYF; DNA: TGCAGTGCTAGTGAGGACAGGATCTACGAGCAGTACTTC
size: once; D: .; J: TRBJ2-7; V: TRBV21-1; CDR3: CASSKSSGPIFYEQYF; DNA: TGTGCCAGCAGCAAATCGTCAGGTCCTATTTTCTACGAGCAGTACTTC
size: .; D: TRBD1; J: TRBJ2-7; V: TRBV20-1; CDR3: CSANRDRGQYF; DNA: TGCAGTGCTAACCGGGACAGGGGGCAGTACTTC
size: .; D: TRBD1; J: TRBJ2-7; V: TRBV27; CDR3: CASSSPGYRPGQIPHEQYF; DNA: TGTGCCAGCAGTTCACCAGGTTACCGTCCGGGACAGATCCCTCACGAGCAGTACTTC
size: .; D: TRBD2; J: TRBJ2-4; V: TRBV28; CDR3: CASSLTSGSRGNIQYF; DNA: TGTGCCAGCAGTTTGACTAGCGGGAGTAGAGGAAACATTCAGTACTTC